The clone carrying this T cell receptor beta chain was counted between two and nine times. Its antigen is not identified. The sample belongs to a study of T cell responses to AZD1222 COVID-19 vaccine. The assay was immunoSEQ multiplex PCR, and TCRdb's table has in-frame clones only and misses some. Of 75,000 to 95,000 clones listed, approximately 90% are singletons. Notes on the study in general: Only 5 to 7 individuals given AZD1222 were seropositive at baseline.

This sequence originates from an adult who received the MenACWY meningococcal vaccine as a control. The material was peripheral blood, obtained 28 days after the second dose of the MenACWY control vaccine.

The CDR3, as DNA: TGTGCCAGCATTTCGGACAGGGCTAACTATGGCTACACCTTC. Protein product: CASISDRANYGYTF. The rearrangement joins TRBV2 to TRBJ1-2, with 8 bases fitting TRBD1. V dropped 7 bases and J dropped 0; count of bases not matched to a gene: 4. Germline values: CDR1 SNHLY, CDR2 FYNNEI. This CDR3 comprises 14 residues.